The 26 T cell receptor beta chains listed next were all sequenced from one sample in a study of cytomegalovirus exposure and HLA in healthy donors (dated by TCRdb to about 2017). The library was produced with the immunoSEQ multiplex PCR assay. For the multiplex PCR, a mixture combining 60 forward primers for TCR Vbeta segments and 13 reverse primers for TCR Jbeta segments was used. Here the immuneACCESS table is served through TCRdb, limited to in-frame sequences with V and J called. Missing clones are a known gap in these copies; in checked studies unresolved V genes cover under half, and the rest lacks a known reason. The sample contains fewer than 150,000 clones, around 85% of them found a single time. Around 4.1% of the sample lies in the top ten. The sample was PBMCs. The receptors were gathered from a man in his forties or fifties in good health and CMV-seropositive.

The chain joins TRBV6-1 to TRBJ2-7; D might be TRBD1 (6 bases). This CDR3 is built from 13 residues. Germline loops: CDR1 MNHNS, CDR2 SASEGT. The germline V and J ends were trimmed by 3 bases and 10 bases, with 16 bases remaining between them. The CDR3, as DNA: TGTGCCAGCAGTGAGATAGAGGACAGAACCCAGTACTTC. This sequence encodes CASSEIEDRTQYF.

A note on this clone: A junction end diverges from the germline sequence, so it may reflect a read error. V gene TRBV5-6 combines with J gene TRBJ2-6; 8 bases are shared with TRBD2. The CDR3 is 19 residues long. CDR1 and CDR2 from the germline V gene are SGHDT and YYEEEE. CDR3 sequence (DNA): TGTGCCAGCAGCTTGTATTTAATAGCGGGGAGCTCTGGGGCCAACGTCCCGACTTTC. Its translation is CASSLYLIAGSSGANVPTF.

This clone was counted once. The rearrangement joins TRBV27 to TRBJ1-2, with TRBD1 as a possible D gene (5 bases). In germline, CDR1 is MNHEY, CDR2 SMNVEV (reference sequence). With 7 bases removed from V and 6 bases from J, the gap between germline ends came to 15 bases. The CDR3 is made up of 13 amino acids. The CDR3 is CASTKGEGDGYTF. The CDR3 DNA reads TGTGCCAGCACCAAAGGGGAAGGAGATGGCTACACCTTC.

As to this clone: The junction and the germline gene differ at one end; a read error may be behind it. The rearrangement links TRBV7-9 to TRBJ2-7; weak D call: TRBD1 (6 bases). From germline, CDR1 is SEHNR and CDR2 FQNEAQ (reference sequence). This CDR3 comprises 16 residues. CDR3 nucleotide sequence: TGTTCCAGCAGCTTAACCCTCGGGACACTCTCCTACGAGCAGTACTTC. Its translation: CSSSLTLGTLSYEQYF.

This chain links TRBV11-2 with TRBJ1-6; D might be TRBD1 (6 bases). CDR1 and CDR2 (germline): SGHAT, FQNNGV. The CDR3 is made up of 15 amino acids. V lost 1 base to trimming and J lost 5 bases, with 9 bases between them. CDR3 loop: CASSLVRGNNSPLHF. In nucleotides, the CDR3 is TGTGCCAGCAGCTTAGTGAGGGGGAATAATTCACCCCTCCACTTT.

The CDR3 sequence: CASSLGSSDEQYF. The CDR3 region has the DNA TGTGCCAGCAGCTTAGGTTCGAGCGACGAGCAGTACTTC. V usage is TRBV7-9 and J usage is TRBJ2-7, with no clear D. Germline V gene data show CDR1 as SEHNR and CDR2 as FQNEAQ (reference sequence). Trimming cost V 1 base and J 5 bases, with 9 bases left between them. The CDR3 totals 13 residues. Full variable domain (remainder filled in from reference TRBV7-9 and TRBJ2-7): DTGVSQNPRHKITKRGQNVTFRCDPISEHNRLYWYRQTLGQGPEFLTYFQNEAQLEKSRLLSDRFSAERPKGSFSTLEIQRTEQGDSAMYLCASSLGSSDEQYFGPGTRLTVT.

This chain connects TRBV7-2 to TRBJ2-5; TRBD1 aligns across 8 bases. With V trimmed by 1 base and J by 4 bases, 5 bases remained unmatched. The CDR3 runs 15 residues. CDR1 is SGHTA, CDR2 FQGNSA, per germline. DNA for the CDR3: TGTGCCAGCAGCTTAGGTGTACAGGGGGGAGAGACCCAGTACTTC. Translating it yields CASSLGVQGGETQYF.

The rearrangement uses TRBV4-3 and TRBJ2-7; D remains ambiguous. CDR3 length: 17 amino acids. Trimming shortened V by 0 bases and J by 0 bases, and 15 bases separated the two germline ends. Germline CDR1 is LGHNA and CDR2 is YSLEER. The CDR3 DNA is TGCGCCAGCAGCCAAGAATCTAACTGGCAGGTCTCCTACGAGCAGTACTTC. Protein product: CASSQESNWQVSYEQYF.

This sequence joins TRBV30 and TRBJ2-7; D possibly corresponds to TRBD1 (5 bases). Per the germline V gene, CDR1 is GTSNPN and CDR2 is SVGIG (reference sequence). The CDR3 is made up of 12 amino acids. V was trimmed by 6 bases and J by 2 bases, leaving 11 bases between them. CDR3 nucleotide sequence: TGTGCCTGTATAGACAGAACCTACGAGCAGTACTTC. Encoded protein: CACIDRTYEQYF. Full variable domain (outside the CDR3, taken from reference TRBV30 and TRBJ2-7): SQTIHQWPATLVQPVGSPLSLECTVEGTSNPNLYWYRQAAGRGLQLLFYSVGIGQISSEVPQNLSASRPQDRQFILSSKKLLLSDSGFYLCACIDRTYEQYFGPGTRLTVT.

J is TRBJ2-3 and V is TRBV9; 8 bases are shared with TRBD2. The CDR3 consists of 18 residues. J gave up 0 bases and V 1 base, and 10 bases lay outside the gene matches. Germline-derived CDR1 and CDR2 are SGDLS and YYNGEE. CDR3 bases: TGTGCCAGCAGCGTATCCCCCGGGACGGGGGGGAGCACAGATACGCAGTATTTT. Its translation is CASSVSPGTGGSTDTQYF.

V usage is TRBV5-1 and J usage is TRBJ1-2; 8 nucleotides align to TRBD1. The CDR3 is 14 amino acids. The V gene end was trimmed by 2 bases and the J gene end by 2 bases; junction bases not matched to a gene: 2. Germline V lookup: CDR1 SGHRS, CDR2 YFSETQ. The CDR3 region has the DNA TGCGCCAGCAGCTTTGACAGGGGAAACTATGGCTACACCTTC. Its translation: CASSFDRGNYGYTF.

A single count supports this clone. This chain uses TRBV4-3 with TRBJ1-6; possible D gene TRBD1, 6 bases. The germline CDR1 and CDR2 sequences are LGHNA and YSLEER. CDR3 size: 16 residues. The V gene lost 4 bases and the J gene lost 13 bases, with 23 bases spanning the gap. CDR3 nucleotide sequence: TGCGCCAGCAGCCTCTATGCGGCGGCCGAGGGGGTCCCCCTCCACTTT. Its translation is CASSLYAAAEGVPLHF.

The gene calls are TRBV7-3 and TRBJ1-1, with D tentatively TRBD1 (6 bases). Trimming stripped 5 bases from V and 5 bases from J, with 15 bases between. This CDR3 has 14 residues. In germline, CDR1 is SGHTA, CDR2 FQGTGA. CDR3 region: CASSKQGVGTEAFF. CDR3 DNA sequence: TGTGCCAGCAGCAAACAGGGTGTAGGTACTGAAGCTTTCTTT.

This chain links TRBV27 with TRBJ2-7, with TRBD2 identical over 10 bases. The trim removed 6 bases at V and 6 bases at J, leaving 11 bases unmatched. The germline gives CDR1 MNHEY, CDR2 SMNVEV (reference sequence). The CDR3 spans 15 residues. The CDR3 region is CASSDRAGGPREQYF. In nucleotides, the CDR3 is TGTGCCAGCAGCGACAGAGCGGGAGGGCCCCGCGAGCAGTACTTC.

The rearrangement joins TRBV5-5 to TRBJ2-3; D is unclear. Germline V CDR1 and CDR2: SGHKS, YYEKEE (reference sequence). V was trimmed by 1 base and J by 0 bases, leaving 6 bases between them. The CDR3 has 14 residues. CDR3 sequence (DNA): TGTGCCAGCAGCTTGCAGGCTAGCACAGATACGCAGTATTTT. This sequence encodes CASSLQASTDTQYF.

Details on this clone: In this CDR3 the conserved last residue, phenylalanine or tryptophan, is missing, so a read error is likely. The J gene is TRBJ2-7, the V gene TRBV11-2, with 8 bases that match TRBD2. Germline V gene sequence: CDR1 SGHAT, CDR2 FQNNGV. The ends lost 5 bases at V and 5 bases at J; junction bases unmatched: 8. CDR3 size: 14 residues. The CDR3: CASSPVGGGNEQYS. The DNA of the CDR3 is TGTGCCAGCAGCCCGGTCGGGGGGGGCAACGAGCAGTACTCC.

V usage is TRBV4-2 and J usage is TRBJ2-1; 13 bases agree with TRBD2. Germline V gene sequence: CDR1 LGHNA, CDR2 YNFKEQ. The ends lost 1 base at V and 7 bases at J; junction bases unmatched: 1. The CDR3 is 15 residues long. The CDR3 sequence: CASSQVTSGRNEQFF. DNA for the CDR3: TGTGCCAGCAGCCAAGTGACTAGCGGGAGGAATGAGCAGTTCTTC.

The chain carries TRBV2 and TRBJ1-1; no clear D gene. The ends were cut back, 8 bases at V and 0 bases at J, with 10 bases in the middle. This CDR3 comprises 13 residues. Germline CDR1 is SNHLY and CDR2 is FYNNEI. The CDR3 protein is CASLREMNTEAFF. Written as DNA, the CDR3 is TGTGCCAGCTTGAGAGAGATGAACACTGAAGCTTTCTTT.

This chain uses TRBV10-3 with TRBJ1-1, with D tentatively TRBD1 (5 bases). The CDR3 covers 14 residues. V gave up 4 bases and J gave up 2 bases, with 11 bases separating them. In germline, CDR1 is ENHRY, CDR2 SYGVKD. The CDR3 nucleotides read TGTGCCATCAGTGGTAGAACAGGAAACACTGAAGCTTTCTTT. Its protein product is CAISGRTGNTEAFF.

The chain couples TRBV7-3 to TRBJ2-2, with TRBD1 as a possible D gene (5 bases). Looked up from germline, CDR1 is SGHTA and CDR2 is FQGTGA. This CDR3 is 15 amino acids long. Trimming removed 5 bases at V and 1 base at J, with 11 bases between. The CDR3 region is CASSPHGQNTGELFF. CDR3 coding DNA: TGTGCCAGCAGCCCCCATGGACAGAACACCGGGGAGCTGTTTTTT.

The chain employs TRBV30 and TRBJ1-5, with TRBD1 matching over 10 bases. V lost 5 bases, J lost 7 bases, and 8 bases stayed unmatched. Germline lookup yields CDR1 GTSNPN and CDR2 SVGIG (reference sequence). This CDR3 comprises 14 residues. The CDR3: CAWGIGQGGQPQHF. The CDR3 DNA reads TGTGCCTGGGGTATAGGACAGGGGGGACAGCCCCAGCATTTT.

V usage is TRBV18 and J usage is TRBJ2-2; 8 bases agree with TRBD1. The CDR3 consists of 14 residues. The J segment lost 4 bases and the V segment lost 5 bases, leaving 3 bases of the junction unmatched. Per germline, CDR1 KGHSH and CDR2 LQKENI. Written as DNA, the CDR3 is TGTGCCAGCTCAGCCGACAGGGGCACCGGGGAGCTGTTTTTT. The encoded protein is CASSADRGTGELFF.

The rearrangement uses TRBV9 and TRBJ1-6; 11 bases are a match to TRBD1. V lost 2 bases to trimming and J lost 6 bases; unmatched junction nucleotides: 1. CDR3 length: 15 residues. CDR1 is SGDLS and CDR2 is YYNGEE in the germline V gene. The CDR3 spells CASSVGTGGNSPLHF. DNA of the CDR3: TGTGCCAGCAGCGTGGGGACAGGGGGTAATTCACCCCTCCACTTT. Complete variable domain (other parts from reference TRBV9 and TRBJ1-6): DSGVTQTPKHLITATGQRVTLRCSPRSGDLSVYWYQQSLDQGLQFLIQYYNGEERAKGNILERFSAQQFPDLHSELNLSSLELGDSALYFCASSVGTGGNSPLHFGNGTRLTVT.

The V call is TRBV14, the J call TRBJ2-3, with D maybe TRBD2 (5 bases). There are 14 residues in the CDR3. Germline V gene lookup returns CDR1 SGHDN and CDR2 FVKESK. Trimming removed 7 bases from V and 0 bases from J, with 11 bases in between. CDR3 sequence (DNA): TGTGCCAGCAACACAAGAGGGAGCACAGATACGCAGTATTTT. This gives the protein CASNTRGSTDTQYF.

The chain uses TRBV5-8 and TRBJ1-2, with no clear D. Trimming removed 0 bases from V and 5 bases from J, with 20 bases in between. The CDR3 spans 17 residues. Germline CDR1 and CDR2: SGHTS and YDEGEE. CDR3 in amino acids: CASSLGAGLKRFYGYTF. As DNA, the CDR3 is TGTGCCAGCAGCTTGGGTGCAGGTCTTAAGAGATTTTATGGCTACACCTTC.

The J gene is TRBJ1-4, the V gene TRBV5-1; D not resolved. The CDR3 covers 15 residues. Trimming shortened V by 6 bases and J by 3 bases, and 15 bases separated the two germline ends. Germline lookup yields CDR1 SGHRS and CDR2 YFSETQ. CDR3 DNA sequence: TGCGCCAGCACGGGGTTGGGGAGTTCTAATGAAAAACTGTTTTTT. This gives the protein CASTGLGSSNEKLFF.